The next 27 T cell receptor beta chains were all read from a single sample in a study of shared clonotypes between healthy human individuals. Data came from immunoSEQ multiplex PCR; TCRdb stores just in-frame clones and leaves some out. This repertoire shows some 2.1 million clones, roughly 95% found once; its top ten account for 1% to 1.3%. Terminally differentiated effector memory CD45RA+ cells were excluded from the naive CD8 cells, which were CD45RO-negative and positively selected for CCR7. Sequenced input: naive CD8+ T cells sorted from blood. The receptors originated from a man in his late teens or twenties in good health.

CDR3 sequence (DNA): TGTGCCAGCAGCATTACGACAGAGGGAGACTCTGGAAACACCATATATTTT. Residues: CASSITTEGDSGNTIYF. This chain uses TRBV13 with TRBJ1-3, with D possibly matching TRBD1 (5 bases). Germline CDR1 PRHDT, CDR2 FYEKMQ (reference sequence). V lost 5 bases to trimming and J lost 0 bases, with 17 bases between them. CDR3 size: 17 residues.

This chain joins TRBV5-1 and TRBJ1-1; D gene ambiguous. Germline V lookup: CDR1 SGHRS, CDR2 YFSETQ. V lost 1 base and J 1 base, leaving 11 bases between the germline ends. This CDR3 comprises 15 residues. The CDR3 here is CASSLSRIGNTEAFF. The CDR3 DNA is TGCGCCAGCAGCTTGAGTCGGATCGGGAACACTGAAGCTTTCTTT.

The chain has TRBV7-9 and TRBJ1-1, with D hard to call. Germline-derived CDR1 and CDR2 are SEHNR and FQNEAQ (reference sequence). The CDR3 contains 13 residues. V was clipped by 5 bases and J by 7 bases, with 14 bases between them. CDR3 in amino acids: CASSVPERGEAFF. Written as DNA, the CDR3 is TGTGCCAGCAGCGTCCCAGAACGGGGTGAAGCTTTCTTT.

In DNA, the CDR3 is TGCAGCGTTGATGAGGCCTGGGGCTACACCTTC. It yields the protein CSVDEAWGYTF. The V call is TRBV29-1, the J call TRBJ1-2, with D unresolved. V was cut by 3 bases and J by 8 bases, with 10 bases left in between. Germline V gene lookup returns CDR1 SQVTM and CDR2 ANQGSEA. The CDR3 has 11 residues. Filled out from reference TRBV29-1 and TRBJ1-2, the complete variable domain reads SAVISQKPSRDICQRGTSLTIQCQVDSQVTMMFWYRQQPGQSLTLIATANQGSEATYESGFVIDKFPISRPNLTFSTLTVSNMSPEDSSIYLCSVDEAWGYTFGSGTRLTVV.

Regarding this clone: This sequence may be a read error, since a much larger clone differs from it by one base. This sequence joins TRBV2 and TRBJ1-6, with D uncertain. This CDR3 region has 13 residues. Germline CDR1 and CDR2: SNHLY and FYNNEI. V lost 3 bases to trimming and J lost 10 bases, with 10 bases between them. The CDR3 sequence is CASSDEAESPLHF. DNA for the CDR3: TGTGCCAGCAGTGACGAGGCGGAATCACCCCTCCACTTT.

V is TRBV27 and J is TRBJ2-7; TRBD2 aligns across 11 bases. The CDR3 is 15 amino acids. Losses at the gene ends were 4 bases for V and 4 bases for J; bases not matched to a gene: 6. The V gene's germline CDR1 is MNHEY and CDR2 SMNVEV (reference sequence). The DNA of the CDR3 is TGTGCCAGCAGTTCGTTTAGCGGGGGGGCGTACGAGCAGTACTTC. As protein: CASSSFSGGAYEQYF.

The rearrangement links TRBV4-2 to TRBJ1-2; TRBD1 aligns across 8 bases. CDR3 size: 21 residues. The V segment lost 3 bases and the J segment 4 bases; nucleotides outside the gene matches: 25. Germline V gives CDR1 LGHNA, CDR2 YNFKEQ. The CDR3 region is CASSQIIQGAQISPGVYGYTF. CDR3 in DNA: TGTGCCAGCAGCCAGATAATCCAGGGGGCGCAAATTTCTCCTGGGGTCTATGGCTACACCTTC.

This sequence joins TRBV5-6 and TRBJ2-2; D perhaps matches TRBD1 (6 bases). The ends were cut back, 3 bases at V and 4 bases at J, with 13 bases in the middle. There are 15 residues in the CDR3. Germline CDR1 reads SGHDT; CDR2 reads YYEEEE. CDR3 bases: TGTGCCAGCAGCTCCCTTCGGACAGTCACCGGGGAGCTGTTTTTT. Its protein is CASSSLRTVTGELFF.

This clone was recorded only once. This rearrangement joins TRBV6-1 to TRBJ2-2, with D perhaps TRBD1 (6 bases). Germline CDR1 and CDR2: MNHNS and SASEGT. V was shortened by 3 bases and J by 7 bases, with 15 bases between the two germline ends. The CDR3 runs to 15 residues. The CDR3 sequence: CASSEVTGFSGELFF. CDR3 sequence (DNA): TGTGCCAGCAGTGAGGTCACAGGGTTTAGCGGGGAGCTGTTTTTT.

The rearrangement links TRBV5-6 to TRBJ1-1; D remains ambiguous. V was clipped by 0 bases and J by 4 bases, with 7 bases between them. CDR3 length equals 13 residues. CDR1 is SGHDT, CDR2 YYEEEE, per germline. In nucleotides, the CDR3 is TGTGCCAGCAGCTTGGTTCCGGCCACTGAAGCTTTCTTT. The encoded protein is CASSLVPATEAFF.

The rearrangement uses TRBV4-1 and TRBJ1-2; D possibly corresponds to TRBD1 (6 bases). This CDR3 comprises 14 residues. The V gene's germline CDR1 is MGHRA and CDR2 YSYEKL. V dropped 3 bases and J dropped 4 bases, with 12 bases sitting between them. The CDR3 reads CASSHATGLYGYTF. CDR3 nucleotides: TGCGCCAGCAGCCACGCGACAGGCCTCTATGGCTACACCTTC.

The CDR3 sequence is CASSQDGGARETQYF. The DNA for the CDR3 is TGCGCCAGCAGCCAAGACGGGGGGGCCCGAGAGACCCAGTACTTC. J is TRBJ2-5 and V is TRBV4-1, with 8 bases aligning to TRBD2. The ends lost 0 bases at V and 4 bases at J; junction bases unmatched: 4. Germline CDR1 reads MGHRA; CDR2 reads YSYEKL. CDR3 length: 15 residues.

The chain is built from TRBV2 and TRBJ2-1; 7 nucleotides align to TRBD2. CDR3 length: 14 residues. The V segment lost 0 bases and the J segment 8 bases; nucleotides outside the gene matches: 4. Germline loops: CDR1 SNHLY, CDR2 FYNNEI. Written as DNA, the CDR3 is TGTGCCAGCAGTGAAGCGGGAGGGAATCATGAGCAGTTCTTC. Protein product: CASSEAGGNHEQFF. The full variable domain, rest sourced from reference TRBV2 and TRBJ2-1, is EPEVTQTPSHQVTQMGQEVILRCVPISNHLYFYWYRQILGQKVEFLVSFYNNEISEKSEIFDDQFSVERPDGSNFTLKIRSTKLEDSAMYFCASSEAGGNHEQFFGPGTRLTVL.

This chain links TRBV11-2 with TRBJ2-7; perhaps TRBD2 as D (5 bases). Between the trimmed V and J ends, which lost 4 bases and 2 bases, there was a span of 12 bases. Germline lookup yields CDR1 SGHAT and CDR2 FQNNGV. The CDR3 sequence is 14 residues long. This CDR3 is CASSSYGNPYEQYF. The CDR3 coding sequence is TGTGCCAGCAGCTCGTACGGGAATCCCTACGAGCAGTACTTC. Using reference TRBV11-2 and TRBJ2-7 for the parts outside the CDR3, the full variable domain is EAGVAQSPRYKIIEKRQSVAFWCNPISGHATLYWYQQILGQGPKLLIQFQNNGVVDDSQLPKDRFSAERLKGVDSTLKIQPAKLEDSAVYLCASSSYGNPYEQYFGPGTRLTVT.

The chain joins TRBV7-8 to TRBJ2-1; D is possibly TRBD2 (7 bases). This CDR3 contains 18 residues. Looked up from germline, CDR1 is SGHVS and CDR2 is FQNEAQ. The V gene lost 0 bases and the J gene lost 6 bases, with 21 bases spanning the gap. This CDR3 is CASSLAFIGGLKVNEQFF. Here the CDR3 DNA reads TGTGCCAGCAGCTTAGCGTTCATCGGGGGGCTCAAAGTCAATGAGCAGTTCTTC. Drawing the rest from reference TRBV7-8 and TRBJ2-1, the complete variable domain is GAGVSQSPRYKVAKRGQDVALRCDPISGHVSLFWYQQALGQGPEFLTYFQNEAQLDKSGLPSDRFFAERPEGSVSTLKIQRTQQEDSAVYLCASSLAFIGGLKVNEQFFGPGTRLTVL.

The chain has TRBV29-1 and TRBJ2-7; 11 bases map to TRBD1. The CDR3 consists of 12 residues. Germline V lookup: CDR1 SQVTM, CDR2 ANQGSEA. The V segment lost 7 bases and the J segment 5 bases; nucleotides outside the gene matches: 4. CDR3 in amino acids: CSAWTGGNEQYF. In DNA, the CDR3 is TGCAGCGCATGGACAGGGGGCAACGAGCAGTACTTC.

The genes are TRBV7-9 and TRBJ1-5; a weak D match, TRBD1 (6 bases). This CDR3 is 14 amino acids long. In germline, CDR1 is SEHNR, CDR2 FQNEAQ (reference sequence). Trimming stripped 5 bases from V and 3 bases from J, with 11 bases between. The DNA for the CDR3 is TGTGCCAGCAGCACCGGACAGTTCAATCAGCCCCAGCATTTT. This sequence encodes CASSTGQFNQPQHF.

Worth noting for this clone: Other DNA sequences within the sample encode an identical CDR3. The chain is built from TRBV4-1 and TRBJ1-1; D gene ambiguous. Germline assignment: CDR1 MGHRA and CDR2 YSYEKL. V was trimmed by 0 bases and J by 1 base, leaving 6 bases between them. CDR3 length: 14 residues. CDR3 region: CASSQEEGNTEAFF. Written as DNA, the CDR3 is TGCGCCAGCAGCCAAGAGGAGGGGAACACTGAAGCTTTCTTT.

The gene calls are TRBV7-8 and TRBJ1-2; TRBD1 aligns across 8 bases. V was pared by 4 bases and J by 3 bases, with 4 bases of the junction left unmatched. Looked up from germline, CDR1 is SGHVS and CDR2 is FQNEAQ. CDR3 length: 14 amino acids. The CDR3 coding sequence is TGTGCCAGCAGCTACGAGACAGGGGACTATGGCTACACCTTC. It encodes CASSYETGDYGYTF.

The chain joins TRBV30 to TRBJ2-7; TRBD2 agrees at 10 bases. The V gene's germline CDR1 is GTSNPN and CDR2 SVGIG (reference sequence). With V trimmed by 0 bases and J by 6 bases, 11 bases remained unmatched. The CDR3 length is 16 residues. In DNA form, the CDR3 reads TGTGCCTGGAGTGTCCCAGGTCCACGACTAGCGGGCGAGCAGTACTTC. Its protein product is CAWSVPGPRLAGEQYF.

The V call is TRBV7-8, the J call TRBJ2-7; weak D call: TRBD1 (5 bases). Trimming cost V 3 bases and J 0 bases, with 9 bases left between them. The CDR3 consists of 14 residues. Germline V gene sequence: CDR1 SGHVS, CDR2 FQNEAQ. CDR3 in amino acids: CASSFQGYSYEQYF. DNA of the CDR3: TGTGCCAGCAGCTTTCAGGGCTACTCCTACGAGCAGTACTTC.

Of note for this clone: The sample has other DNA sequences that encode this CDR3 too. The chain joins TRBV7-2 to TRBJ2-1, with 8 bases lining up with TRBD2. This CDR3 spans 15 amino acids. Germline CDR1 SGHTA, CDR2 FQGNSA. After removal of 3 bases from V and 1 base from J, the junction contained 2 bases not matched to a gene. CDR3 loop: CASSFAGGSYNEQFF. The DNA of the CDR3 is TGTGCCAGCAGCTTTGCGGGAGGTTCCTACAATGAGCAGTTCTTC.

CDR3 DNA sequence: TGTGCCAGCAGCTTACCCCGGGGCGTTGAGGGGGCCAACGTCCTGACTTTC. Amino acids: CASSLPRGVEGANVLTF. The chain carries TRBV7-9 and TRBJ2-6, with D perhaps assigned TRBD1 or TRBD2 (5 bases each). With 2 bases removed from V and 4 bases from J, the gap between germline ends came to 15 bases. This CDR3 is 17 amino acids long. Per the germline V gene, CDR1 is SEHNR and CDR2 is FQNEAQ (reference sequence).

V gene TRBV27 combines with J gene TRBJ2-7; possible D gene TRBD1, 6 bases. The CDR3 runs 14 residues. Trimming pared 6 bases from V and 6 bases from J, leaving 18 bases between. CDR1 is MNHEY and CDR2 is SMNVEV in the germline V gene (reference sequence). For the CDR3, the DNA is TGTGCCAGCAGCCCCGGGACAATAACACGCGAGCAGTACTTC. It is translated as CASSPGTITREQYF.

The CDR3: CASSSYFGELFF. The CDR3 nucleotides are TGTGCCAGCAGCTCCTACTTCGGGGAGCTGTTTTTT. V and J are TRBV5-6 and TRBJ2-2; no definite D call. CDR3 size: 12 residues. Germline V gene sequence: CDR1 SGHDT, CDR2 YYEEEE. V shed 3 bases and J shed 7 bases, with 7 bases lying between them.

The rearrangement joins TRBV4-1 to TRBJ2-5, with TRBD2 matching 10 bases. Trimming removed 1 base from V and 0 bases from J; junction bases left unmatched: 2. This CDR3 is built from 16 residues. Per the germline V gene, CDR1 is MGHRA and CDR2 is YSYEKL. CDR3 protein: CASSQALAGDQETQYF. CDR3 coding DNA: TGCGCCAGCAGCCAAGCTCTAGCGGGGGACCAAGAGACCCAGTACTTC.

The CDR3 reads CASSLEGSGRGYEQYF. CDR3 nucleotide sequence: TGTGCCAGCTCCCTGGAAGGTAGCGGGAGAGGGTACGAGCAGTACTTC. The chain combines TRBV2 with TRBJ2-7; 9 nucleotides match TRBD2. This CDR3 is built from 16 residues. Germline V gene sequence: CDR1 SNHLY, CDR2 FYNNEI. The V gene end was trimmed by 8 bases and the J gene end by 4 bases; junction bases not matched to a gene: 15. Using reference TRBV2 and TRBJ2-7 for the parts outside the CDR3, the full variable domain is EPEVTQTPSHQVTQMGQEVILRCVPISNHLYFYWYRQILGQKVEFLVSFYNNEISEKSEIFDDQFSVERPDGSNFTLKIRSTKLEDSAMYFCASSLEGSGRGYEQYFGPGTRLTVT.